Here is one TCR beta chain with its context. Its antigen is currently unknown. The data belong to a study of shared clonotypes between healthy human individuals. As for the study in general: Three CD4 naive, three CD4 memory, two CD8 naive and one CD8 memory plate were used per donor. The study, taken as a whole, reports: Measured sharing among donors was expected to vary with sequencing depth.

Selected positively for CCR7 and CD45RO-negative, naive CD8 cells excluded terminally differentiated effector memory CD45RA+ cells. The CDR3 runs 14 residues. CDR1 and CDR2 (germline): WSHSY, SAAADI. The test was conducted at deep level. Sequencing used immunoSEQ multiplex PCR; TCRdb keeps in-frame clones, though not all of them. The table has around 1,900,000 clones, 80% to 95% seen once; the top ten hold less than 2%. Sequenced: naive CD8+ T cells from PBMCs. This clonotype was sampled from a man between 18 and 35 years old in good health. Some clones in this sample may be carry-over from other donors' samples. This chain connects TRBV10-2 to TRBJ2-1; D gene uncertain. CDR3 sequence: CAQQPGFGNNEQFF. CDR3 in DNA: TGCGCTCAGCAGCCGGGTTTTGGCAACAATGAGCAGTTCTTC.